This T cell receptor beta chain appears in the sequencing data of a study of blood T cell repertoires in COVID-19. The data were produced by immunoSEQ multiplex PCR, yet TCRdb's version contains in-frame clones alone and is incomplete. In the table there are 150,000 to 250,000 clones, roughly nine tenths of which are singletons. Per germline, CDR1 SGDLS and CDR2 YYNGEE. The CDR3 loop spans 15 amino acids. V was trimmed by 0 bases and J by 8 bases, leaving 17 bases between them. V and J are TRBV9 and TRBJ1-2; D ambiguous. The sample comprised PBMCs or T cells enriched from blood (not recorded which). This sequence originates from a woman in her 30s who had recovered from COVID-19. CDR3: CASSVGGFWDKGYTF. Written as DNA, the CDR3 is TGTGCCAGCAGCGTAGGCGGGTTTTGGGATAAGGGCTACACCTTC.